These 8 T cell receptor beta chains originate from one sample sequenced in a study of T cells in Graves' hyperthyroidism and ophthalmopathy. The TCR beta CDR3 regions underwent amplification using RNA transcripts as the source. An initial round of RT-PCR targeting the TCR CDR3 relied on the HTBI primer set. TCRdb re-called the multiplex PCR reads with MiXCR, one entry per CDR3 protein. The table includes hundreds of thousands of distinct CDR3 sequences, 15% to 20% detected once. The sequencing input was blood. The receptors derive from a woman in her thirties with Graves' hyperthyroidism.

Ten or more counts support this clonotype. The V gene is TRBV20-1, the J gene TRBJ2-7, with 7 bases aligning to TRBD2. With V trimmed by 3 bases and J by 4 bases, 6 bases remained unmatched. The CDR3 has 13 amino acids. CDR1 and CDR2 (germline): DFQATT, SNEGSKA (reference sequence). The CDR3 bases are TGCAGTGCTAGCCCGGGGAGGGATTACGAGCAGTACTTC. This codes for CSASPGRDYEQYF.

There are a few counts of this clonotype. The V gene is TRBV20-1, the J gene TRBJ2-3, with 12 bases that match TRBD2. This CDR3 region has 17 residues. Unmatched junction bases numbered 9, after V lost 3 bases and J lost 2 bases. The germline V gene encodes CDR1 DFQATT and CDR2 SNEGSKA (reference sequence). CDR3 DNA: TGCAGTGCTAGGGGAGGACTAGCGGGGCTCATCACAGATACGCAGTATTTT. The encoded protein is CSARGGLAGLITDTQYF.

This clonotype has only a few counts. This chain uses TRBV7-9 with TRBJ1-2, with a weak D call TRBD1 (6 bases). The CDR3 spans 16 residues. V lost 4 bases and J lost 4, with 19 bases in between. Germline lookup yields CDR1 SEHNR and CDR2 FQNEAQ (reference sequence). CDR3 sequence reads: CASSSALEQGSYGYTF. The DNA for the CDR3 is TGTGCCAGCAGCTCCGCCTTAGAACAGGGTAGCTATGGCTACACCTTC.

This clonotype appeared a few times. V gene TRBV7-2 combines with J gene TRBJ2-1; 9 nucleotides match TRBD2. The CDR3 extends over 14 amino acids. Germline lookup yields CDR1 SGHTA and CDR2 FQGNSA. V was pared by 7 bases and J by 9 bases, with 10 bases of the junction left unmatched. CDR3 DNA: TGTGCCAGCACGGGAGCGGGAGGAGGGGGTGAGCAGTTCTTC. As protein: CASTGAGGGGEQFF. Combining the CDR3 with reference TRBV7-2 and TRBJ2-1 gives the whole variable domain GAGVSQSPSNKVTEKGKDVELRCDPISGHTALYWYRQSLGQGLEFLIYFQGNSAPDKSGLPSDRFSAERTGGSVSTLTIQRTQQEDSAVYLCASTGAGGGGEQFFGPGTRLTVL.

This clonotype was counted ten times or more. V and J are TRBV7-2 and TRBJ2-7, with TRBD1 matching over 8 bases. Per the germline V gene, CDR1 is SGHTA and CDR2 is FQGNSA. Unmatched junction bases numbered 9, after V lost 6 bases and J lost 2 bases. The CDR3 spans 15 residues. CDR3: CASRSDRGLTYEQYF. CDR3 nucleotides: TGTGCCAGCAGGTCCGACAGGGGCCTTACCTACGAGCAGTACTTC.

This clonotype was observed a single time. The chain is built from TRBV14 and TRBJ2-7, with TRBD1 identical over 7 bases. This CDR3 spans 16 amino acids. Trimming took 4 bases from V and 3 from J; bases not matched to a gene: 12. From germline, CDR1 is SGHDN and CDR2 FVKESK. As DNA, the CDR3 is TGTGCCAGCAGCCCCAAGATCTTGGGACAGTACTACGAGCAGTACTTC. Translated, it gives CASSPKILGQYYEQYF.

The V call is TRBV6-2 or TRBV6-3, the J call TRBJ2-7; TRBD2 matches at 9 bases. There are 15 residues in the CDR3. CDR1 MNHEY and CDR2 SVGEGT come from the germline V gene. V was clipped by 5 bases and J by 2 bases; unmatched bases: 7. The CDR3 DNA reads TGTGCCAGCAGTCCCCTTAGCGGGAGACCCTACGAGCAGTACTTC. Translation: CASSPLSGRPYEQYF.

Comments on this clonotype: A junction boundary mismatches the germline segment, possibly from a read error. The CDR3 nucleotides are TGCGCCAGCAGCCAAGCGGACAGCCAATACAATGAGCAGTTCTTC. Amino acid sequence: CASSQADSQYNEQFF. The chain couples TRBV7-2 to TRBJ2-1; maybe TRBD1 (6 bases). Germline CDR1 is SGHTA and CDR2 is FQGNSA. This CDR3 is 15 amino acids long.